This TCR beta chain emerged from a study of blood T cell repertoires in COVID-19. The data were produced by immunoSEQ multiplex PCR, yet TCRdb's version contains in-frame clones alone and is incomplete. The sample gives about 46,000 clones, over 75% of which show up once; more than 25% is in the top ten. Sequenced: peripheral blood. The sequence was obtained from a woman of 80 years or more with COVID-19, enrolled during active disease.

CDR3 residues: CASSYPPGTSGRKETQYF. CDR3 DNA: TGTGCCAGCAGCTACCCCCCCGGGACTAGCGGGAGGAAAGAGACCCAGTACTTC. V is TRBV5-6 and J is TRBJ2-5, with TRBD2 matching over 15 bases. The CDR3 has 18 amino acids. V lost 3 bases to trimming and J lost 3 bases; unmatched junction nucleotides: 9. In germline, CDR1 is SGHDT, CDR2 YYEEEE.